The 15 T cell receptor beta chains given below trace back to one sample, sequenced in a study of T cell responses to AZD1222 COVID-19 vaccine. This table comes from immunoSEQ multiplex PCR, and its TCRdb copy is limited to in-frame clones, with some not included. Of about 42,000 clones in the sample, roughly 83% were seen once. This specimen was peripheral blood, taken 28 days after the second AZD1222 dose. The receptors were gathered from an adult who received the AZD1222 COVID-19 vaccine.

The V and J genes are TRBV5-1 and TRBJ2-3; D remains unclear. Trimming cost V 1 base and J 6 bases, with 6 bases left between them. Germline values: CDR1 SGHRS, CDR2 YFSETQ. CDR3 length: 12 residues. CDR3 DNA sequence: TGCGCCAGCAGCTTGTTTACCGATACGCAGTATTTT. Residues: CASSLFTDTQYF.

The chain employs TRBV14 and TRBJ1-5, with D possibly TRBD1 on 5 matching bases. The V gene's germline CDR1 is SGHDN and CDR2 FVKESK. This CDR3 spans 13 amino acids. V shed 4 bases and J shed 4 bases, with 8 bases lying between them. DNA for the CDR3: TGTGCCAGCAGCCCGGACATGAATCAGCCCCAGCATTTT. This encodes CASSPDMNQPQHF.

The V and J genes are TRBV7-6 and TRBJ2-5; 8 bases map to TRBD1. CDR3 length: 15 residues. The trim removed 5 bases at V and 4 bases at J, leaving 9 bases unmatched. Germline V gene data show CDR1 as SGHVS and CDR2 as FNYEAQ. This chain's CDR3 is CASSAWTGQGETQYF. In DNA, the CDR3 is TGTGCCAGCAGCGCGTGGACAGGGCAGGGAGAGACCCAGTACTTC.

Only one count was recorded for this clone. The rearrangement joins TRBV30 to TRBJ1-2; TRBD1 agrees at 8 bases. This CDR3 is 15 amino acids long. Germline V lookup: CDR1 GTSNPN, CDR2 SVGIG (reference sequence). Trimming at V came to 5 bases and at J to 7 bases, leaving 15 bases not matched to a gene. The CDR3 nucleotides are TGTGCCTGGGCCGGGGGCAGGGGGCGTTCTGGTGGCTACACCTTC. This sequence encodes CAWAGGRGRSGGYTF.

The chain joins TRBV20-1 to TRBJ2-1; D gene uncertain. The CDR3 is 8 residues long. V was pared by 8 bases and J by 7 bases, with 3 bases between. Germline loops: CDR1 DFQATT, CDR2 SNEGSKA (reference sequence). CDR3 sequence: CSPNEQFF. Here the CDR3 DNA reads TGCAGTCCTAATGAGCAGTTCTTC.

CDR3 coding DNA: TGTGCCAGCAGCGCAGACCTTAGGATGGGGTCTGGGGCCAACGTCCTGACTTTC. Translation: CASSADLRMGSGANVLTF. The chain joins TRBV9 to TRBJ2-6; D uncertain. CDR1 and CDR2 (germline): SGDLS, YYNGEE. This CDR3 region has 18 residues. Deletions cut 3 bases from V and 1 base from J, with 17 bases between.

The chain carries TRBV4-1 and TRBJ1-1; a weak D match, TRBD1 (6 bases). The ends were cut back, 1 base at V and 1 base at J, with 13 bases in the middle. The CDR3 length is 16 residues. Germline lookup yields CDR1 MGHRA and CDR2 YSYEKL. CDR3 amino acids: CASSQASPTGNTEAFF. CDR3 DNA: TGCGCCAGCAGCCAAGCTTCCCCGACAGGGAACACTGAAGCTTTCTTT.

V usage is TRBV13 and J usage is TRBJ1-2; D not resolved. Trimming cost V 1 base and J 0 bases, with 9 bases left between them. Germline lookup yields CDR1 PRHDT and CDR2 FYEKMQ (reference sequence). The CDR3 extends over 15 amino acids. CDR3 bases: TGTGCCAGCAGCTTAGTGGCAGATTCTAACTATGGCTACACCTTC. It encodes CASSLVADSNYGYTF. The complete variable domain, with remaining parts taken from reference TRBV13 and TRBJ1-2, reads AAGVIQSPRHLIKEKRETATLKCYPIPRHDTVYWYQQGPGQDPQFLISFYEKMQSDKGSIPDRFSAQQFSDYHSELNMSSLELGDSALYFCASSLVADSNYGYTFGSGTRLTVV.

The J gene is TRBJ1-1, the V gene TRBV19, with a possible D match to TRBD1 (5 bases). Trimming removed 3 bases at V and 7 bases at J, with 9 bases between. CDR1 and CDR2 (germline): LNHDA, SQIVND (reference sequence). The CDR3 spans 12 residues. For the CDR3, the DNA is TGTGCCAGTAGTATCCGGGGGGGTGAAGCTTTCTTT. Translated, it gives CASSIRGGEAFF.

This clone was seen only a few times. The V and J genes are TRBV27 and TRBJ1-5; the D is unclear. Germline loops: CDR1 MNHEY, CDR2 SMNVEV (reference sequence). Trimming pared 4 bases from V and 5 bases from J, leaving 6 bases between. The CDR3 extends over 12 amino acids. CDR3 loop: CASSSLYQPQHF. For the CDR3, the DNA is TGTGCCAGCAGTTCATTATATCAGCCCCAGCATTTT.

The V and J genes are TRBV13 and TRBJ1-3; perhaps TRBD1 as D (6 bases). V was pared by 8 bases and J by 0 bases, with 11 bases between. Per germline, CDR1 PRHDT and CDR2 FYEKMQ (reference sequence). The CDR3 has 14 amino acids. The CDR3 bases are TGTGCCAGCTCAAGGGGGGCCTCTGGAAACACCATATATTTT. Its protein product is CASSRGASGNTIYF.

The rearrangement links TRBV12-3 or TRBV12-4 to TRBJ1-5; D ambiguous. CDR3 size: 11 residues. The V gene lost 2 bases and the J gene lost 10 bases, with 6 bases spanning the gap. This CDR3 reads CASSLRGPQHF. In DNA, the CDR3 is TGTGCCAGCAGTTTACGGGGACCCCAGCATTTT.

The J gene is TRBJ1-1, the V gene TRBV7-8, with D hard to call. Germline V gives CDR1 SGHVS, CDR2 FQNEAQ. Trimming removed 5 bases at V and 1 base at J, with 11 bases between. This CDR3 region has 14 residues. CDR3 in DNA: TGTGCCAGCAGCCCCGAGTTGGCGAACACTGAAGCTTTCTTT. Protein product: CASSPELANTEAFF.

This rearrangement joins TRBV27 to TRBJ1-2; D gene ambiguous. V shed 3 bases and J shed 1 base, with 15 bases lying between them. The CDR3 spans 16 residues. Germline values: CDR1 MNHEY, CDR2 SMNVEV (reference sequence). The CDR3, as DNA: TGTGCCAGCAGTTTTCGGAGGACGGGAGATAACTATGGCTACACCTTC. Its protein is CASSFRRTGDNYGYTF.

This clone occurred a few times. V usage is TRBV7-2 and J usage is TRBJ1-3; the D is unclear. Germline loops: CDR1 SGHTA, CDR2 FQGNSA. V was cut by 2 bases and J by 0 bases, with 8 bases left in between. The CDR3 totals 15 residues. The CDR3 nucleotides read TGTGCCAGCAGCTTAAAAGGCGGCTCTGGAAACACCATATATTTT. Amino acids: CASSLKGGSGNTIYF.